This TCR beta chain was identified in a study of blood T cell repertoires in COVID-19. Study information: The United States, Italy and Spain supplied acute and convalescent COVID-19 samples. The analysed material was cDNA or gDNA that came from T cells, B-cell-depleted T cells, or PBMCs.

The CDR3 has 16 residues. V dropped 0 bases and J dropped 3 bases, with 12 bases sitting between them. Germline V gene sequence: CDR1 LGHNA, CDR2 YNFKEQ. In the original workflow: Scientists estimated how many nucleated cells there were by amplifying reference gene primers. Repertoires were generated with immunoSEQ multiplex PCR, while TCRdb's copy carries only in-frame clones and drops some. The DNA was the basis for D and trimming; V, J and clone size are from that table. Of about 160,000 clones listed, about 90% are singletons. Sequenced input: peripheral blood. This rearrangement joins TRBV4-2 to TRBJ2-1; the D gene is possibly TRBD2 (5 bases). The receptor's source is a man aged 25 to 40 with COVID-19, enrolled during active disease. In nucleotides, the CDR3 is TGTGCCAGCAGCCAAGAAGGCAGCGGAAACTACAATGAGCAGTTCTTC. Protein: CASSQEGSGNYNEQFF.